The source of this T cell receptor (beta chain) is a study of OX40 agonist ivuxolimab in advanced cancers. The wider study: Patients enrolled in dose escalation were diagnosed with hepatocellular carcinoma, melanoma, renal cell or head and neck cancer.

The CDR3 loop spans 12 amino acids. V gave up 3 bases and J gave up 8 bases, with 10 bases separating them. The germline V gene has CDR1 MDHEN and CDR2 SYDVKM. With respect to this clone: Its antigen is still unknown.

The table came from immunoSEQ multiplex PCR; TCRdb's copy has only in-frame clones and leaves some out. The sample has tens of thousands of clones; about 90% are singletons. Sampled blood was obtained at baseline, cycle 4 day 1, and cycle 7 day 1. Findings and caveats of the study: Undetermined was the antigen specificity of the expanded peripheral T cells.

This sample comprised CD4+ or CD8+ T cells sorted from blood, obtained in a trial of the OX40 agonist ivuxolimab. This clonotype was obtained from an adult with an advanced solid tumor such as melanoma, head and neck, liver or kidney cancer. The genes are TRBV28 and TRBJ1-2; D remains ambiguous. The CDR3 region has the DNA TGTGCCAGCAGTTTCGGCGTGACAGGCTACACCTTC. Residues: CASSFGVTGYTF.